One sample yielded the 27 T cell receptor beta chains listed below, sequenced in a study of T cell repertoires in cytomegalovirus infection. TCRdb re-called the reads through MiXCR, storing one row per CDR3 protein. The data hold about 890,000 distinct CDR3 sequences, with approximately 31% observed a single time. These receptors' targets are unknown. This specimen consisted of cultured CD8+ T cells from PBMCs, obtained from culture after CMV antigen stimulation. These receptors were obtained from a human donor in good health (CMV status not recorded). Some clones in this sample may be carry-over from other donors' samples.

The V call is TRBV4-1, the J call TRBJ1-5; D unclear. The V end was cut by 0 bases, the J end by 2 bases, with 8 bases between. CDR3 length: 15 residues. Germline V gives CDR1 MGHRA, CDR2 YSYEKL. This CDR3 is CASSQDRSRNQPQHF. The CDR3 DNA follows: TGCGCCAGCAGCCAAGACCGGTCCCGCAATCAGCCCCAGCATTTT.

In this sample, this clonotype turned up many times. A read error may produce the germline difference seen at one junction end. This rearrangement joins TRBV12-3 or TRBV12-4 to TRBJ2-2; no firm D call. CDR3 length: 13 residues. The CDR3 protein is CASSLGSAGELFF. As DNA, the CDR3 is TGTGCCAGCAGCTTAGGAAGCGCCGGGGAGCTGTTTTTT.

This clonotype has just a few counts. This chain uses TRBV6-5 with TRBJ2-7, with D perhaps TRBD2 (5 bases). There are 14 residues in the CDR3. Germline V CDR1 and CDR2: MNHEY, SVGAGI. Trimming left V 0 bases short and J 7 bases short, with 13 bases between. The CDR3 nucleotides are TGTGCCAGCAGTTACTCTCCCCAAACGGGAGAGCAGTACGTC. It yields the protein CASSYSPQTGEQYV.

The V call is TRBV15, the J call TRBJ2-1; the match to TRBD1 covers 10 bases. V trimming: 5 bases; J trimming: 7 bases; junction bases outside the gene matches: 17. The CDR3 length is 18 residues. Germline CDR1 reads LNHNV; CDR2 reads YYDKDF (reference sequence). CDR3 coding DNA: TGTGCCACCAGCGGGGGGATCGACAGGGGGCGGTCGTGGAATGAGCAGTTCTTC. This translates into CATSGGIDRGRSWNEQFF.

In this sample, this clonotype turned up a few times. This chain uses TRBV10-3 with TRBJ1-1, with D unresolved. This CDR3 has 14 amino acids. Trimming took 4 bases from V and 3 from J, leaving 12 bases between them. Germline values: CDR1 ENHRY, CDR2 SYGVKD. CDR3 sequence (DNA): TGTGCCATCAGTGTCCGGGCTAGAGACACTGAAGCTTTCTTT. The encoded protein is CAISVRARDTEAFF.

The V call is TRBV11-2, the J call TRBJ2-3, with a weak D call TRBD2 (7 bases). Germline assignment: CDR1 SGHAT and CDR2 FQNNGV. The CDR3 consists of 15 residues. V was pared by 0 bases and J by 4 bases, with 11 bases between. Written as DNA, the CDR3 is TGTGCCAGCAGCTTAGAGGCGGGGGCCGCAGATACGCAGTATTTT. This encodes CASSLEAGAADTQYF. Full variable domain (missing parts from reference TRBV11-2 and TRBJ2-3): EAGVAQSPRYKIIEKRQSVAFWCNPISGHATLYWYQQILGQGPKLLIQFQNNGVVDDSQLPKDRFSAERLKGVDSTLKIQPAKLEDSAVYLCASSLEAGAADTQYFGPGTRLTVL.

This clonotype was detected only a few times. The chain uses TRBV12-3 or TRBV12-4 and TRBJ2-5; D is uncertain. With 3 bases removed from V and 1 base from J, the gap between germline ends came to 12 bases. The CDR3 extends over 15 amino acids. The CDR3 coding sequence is TGTGCCAGCAGTTTCGTTCGCAGGCGCCAAGAGACCCAGTACTTC. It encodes CASSFVRRRQETQYF.

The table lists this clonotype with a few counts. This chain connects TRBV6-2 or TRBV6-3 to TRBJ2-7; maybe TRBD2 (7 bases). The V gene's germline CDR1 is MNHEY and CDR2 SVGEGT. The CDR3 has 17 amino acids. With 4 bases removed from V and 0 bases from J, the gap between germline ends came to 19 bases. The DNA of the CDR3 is TGTGCCAGCAGTTCCTCCGGGGGGCATTTTAGCTCCTACGAGCAGTACGTC. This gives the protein CASSSSGGHFSSYEQYV.

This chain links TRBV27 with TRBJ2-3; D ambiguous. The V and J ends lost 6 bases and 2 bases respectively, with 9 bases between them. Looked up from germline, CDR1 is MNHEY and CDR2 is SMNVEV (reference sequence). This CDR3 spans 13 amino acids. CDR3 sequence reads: CASSSTTTDTQYF. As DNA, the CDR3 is TGTGCCAGCAGCTCCACCACCACAGATACGCAGTATTTT.

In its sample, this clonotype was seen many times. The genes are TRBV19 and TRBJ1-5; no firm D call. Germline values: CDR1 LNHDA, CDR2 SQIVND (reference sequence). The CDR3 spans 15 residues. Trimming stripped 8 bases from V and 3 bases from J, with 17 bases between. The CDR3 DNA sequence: TGTGCCAGTTCTATTGGAGGGTCTTTCAATCAGCCCCAGCATTTT. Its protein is CASSIGGSFNQPQHF.

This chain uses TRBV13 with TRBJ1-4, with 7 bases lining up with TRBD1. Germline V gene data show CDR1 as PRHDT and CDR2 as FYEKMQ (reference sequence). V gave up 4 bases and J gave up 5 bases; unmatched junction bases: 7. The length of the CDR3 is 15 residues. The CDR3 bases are TGTGCCAGCAGCTCCTCGGGACAGCCAAATGAAAAACTGTTTTTT. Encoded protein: CASSSSGQPNEKLFF.

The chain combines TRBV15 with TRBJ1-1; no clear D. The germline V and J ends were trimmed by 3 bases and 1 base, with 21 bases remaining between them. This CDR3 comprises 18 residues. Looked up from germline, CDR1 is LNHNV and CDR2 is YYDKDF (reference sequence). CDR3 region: CATSSDMRGRRGNTEAFF. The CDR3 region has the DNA TGTGCCACCAGCAGTGATATGAGAGGCCGAAGAGGGAACACTGAAGCTTTCTTT.

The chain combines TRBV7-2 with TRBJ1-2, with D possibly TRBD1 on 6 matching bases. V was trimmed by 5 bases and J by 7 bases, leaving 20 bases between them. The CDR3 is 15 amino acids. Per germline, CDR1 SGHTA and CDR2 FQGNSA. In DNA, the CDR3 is TGTGCCAGCAGCACCAGCCGAGGGGGGCGCGGTGGCTACACCTTC. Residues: CASSTSRGGRGGYTF.

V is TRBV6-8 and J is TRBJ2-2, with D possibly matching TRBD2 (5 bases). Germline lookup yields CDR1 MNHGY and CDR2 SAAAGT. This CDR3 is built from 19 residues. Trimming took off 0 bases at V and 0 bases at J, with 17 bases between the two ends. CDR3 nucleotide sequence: TGTGCCAGCAGTTACTCTGGCTCCCCGGGGTACGCGAACACCGGGGAGCTGTTTTTT. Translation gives CASSYSGSPGYANTGELFF.

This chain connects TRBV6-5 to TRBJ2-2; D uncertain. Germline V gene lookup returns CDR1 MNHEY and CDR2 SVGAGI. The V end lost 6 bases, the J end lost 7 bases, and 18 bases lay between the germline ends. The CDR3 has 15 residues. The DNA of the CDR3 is TGTGCCAGCAGCGAGGACGGAGAAGTTGGCGGGGAGCTGTTTTTT. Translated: CASSEDGEVGGELFF.

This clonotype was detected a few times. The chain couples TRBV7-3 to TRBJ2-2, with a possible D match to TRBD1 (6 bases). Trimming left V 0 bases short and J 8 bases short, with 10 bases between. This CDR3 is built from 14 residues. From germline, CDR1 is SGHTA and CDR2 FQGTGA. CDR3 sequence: CASSLTDSFGELFF. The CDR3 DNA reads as TGTGCCAGCAGCTTAACGGACAGTTTTGGGGAGCTGTTTTTT.

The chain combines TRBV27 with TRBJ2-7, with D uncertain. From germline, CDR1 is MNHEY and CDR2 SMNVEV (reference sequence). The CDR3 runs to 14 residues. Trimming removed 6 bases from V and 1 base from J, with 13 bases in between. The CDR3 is CASSLLDGSYEQYF. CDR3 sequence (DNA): TGTGCCAGCAGCCTCTTGGACGGTTCCTACGAGCAGTACTTC.

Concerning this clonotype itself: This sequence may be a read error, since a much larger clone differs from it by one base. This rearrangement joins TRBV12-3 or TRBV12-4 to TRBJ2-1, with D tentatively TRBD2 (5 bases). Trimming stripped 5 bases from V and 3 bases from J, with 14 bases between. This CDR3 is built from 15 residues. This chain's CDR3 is CASSLEGDNYNEQFF. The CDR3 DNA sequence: TGTGCCAGCAGTCTTGAGGGAGACAACTACAATGAGCAGTTCTTC.

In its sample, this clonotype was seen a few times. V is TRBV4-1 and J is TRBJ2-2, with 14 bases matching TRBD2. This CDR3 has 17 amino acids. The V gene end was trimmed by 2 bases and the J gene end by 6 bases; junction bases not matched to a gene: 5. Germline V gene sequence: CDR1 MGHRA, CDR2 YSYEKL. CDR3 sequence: CASSQIGTSGGSGELFF. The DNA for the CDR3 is TGCGCCAGCAGCCAAATAGGGACTAGCGGGGGATCCGGGGAGCTGTTTTTT.

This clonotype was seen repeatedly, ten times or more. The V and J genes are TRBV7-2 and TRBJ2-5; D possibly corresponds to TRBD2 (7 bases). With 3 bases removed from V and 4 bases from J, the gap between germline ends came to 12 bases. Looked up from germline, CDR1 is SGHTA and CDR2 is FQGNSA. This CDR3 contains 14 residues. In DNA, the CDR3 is TGTGCCAGCAGCTTTAGGGGGAGGGGAGAGACCCAGTACTTC. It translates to CASSFRGRGETQYF. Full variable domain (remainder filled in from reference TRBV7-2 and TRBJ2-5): GAGVSQSPSNKVTEKGKDVELRCDPISGHTALYWYRQSLGQGLEFLIYFQGNSAPDKSGLPSDRFSAERTGGSVSTLTIQRTQQEDSAVYLCASSFRGRGETQYFGPGTRLLVL.

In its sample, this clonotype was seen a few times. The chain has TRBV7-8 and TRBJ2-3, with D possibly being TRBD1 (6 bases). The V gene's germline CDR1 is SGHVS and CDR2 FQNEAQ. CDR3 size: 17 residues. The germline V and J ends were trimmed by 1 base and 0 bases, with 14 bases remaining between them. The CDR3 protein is CASSLDQQGRSTDTQYF. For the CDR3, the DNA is TGTGCCAGCAGCTTAGACCAACAGGGCAGAAGCACAGATACGCAGTATTTT.

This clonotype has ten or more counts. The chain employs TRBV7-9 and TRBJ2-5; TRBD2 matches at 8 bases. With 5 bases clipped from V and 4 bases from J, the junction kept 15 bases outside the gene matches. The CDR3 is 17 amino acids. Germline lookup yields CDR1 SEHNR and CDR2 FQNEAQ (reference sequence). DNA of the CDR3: TGTGCCAGCAGCCAAGGACTAGCACTTCGAGGGGGAGAGACCCAGTACTTC. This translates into CASSQGLALRGGETQYF.

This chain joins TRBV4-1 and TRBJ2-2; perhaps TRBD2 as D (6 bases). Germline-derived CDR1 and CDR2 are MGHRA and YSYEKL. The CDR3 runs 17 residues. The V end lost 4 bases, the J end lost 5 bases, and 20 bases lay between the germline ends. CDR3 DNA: TGCGCCAGCAGCCTTAAAGGGGCGGGGCTGATTACCGGGGAGCTGTTTTTT. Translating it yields CASSLKGAGLITGELFF.

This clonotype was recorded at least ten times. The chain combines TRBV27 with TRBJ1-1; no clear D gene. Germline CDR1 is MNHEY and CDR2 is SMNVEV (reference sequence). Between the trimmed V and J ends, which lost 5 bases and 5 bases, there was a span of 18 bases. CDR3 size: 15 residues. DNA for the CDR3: TGTGCCAGCAGTCTAATCAGACACGTTGGGACTGAAGCTTTCTTT. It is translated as CASSLIRHVGTEAFF.

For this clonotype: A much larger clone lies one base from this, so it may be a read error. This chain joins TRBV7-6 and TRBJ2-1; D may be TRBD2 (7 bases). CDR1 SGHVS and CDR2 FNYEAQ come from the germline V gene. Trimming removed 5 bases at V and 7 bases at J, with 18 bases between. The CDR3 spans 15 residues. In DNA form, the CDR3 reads TGTGCCAGCAGCCTAAGCGGGGACATAGTGAATGAGCAGTTCTTC. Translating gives CASSLSGDIVNEQFF.

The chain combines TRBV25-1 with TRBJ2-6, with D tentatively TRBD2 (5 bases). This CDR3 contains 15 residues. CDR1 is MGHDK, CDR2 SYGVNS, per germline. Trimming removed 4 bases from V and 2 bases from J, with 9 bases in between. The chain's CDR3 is CASSGEEAGANVLTF. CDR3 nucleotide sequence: TGTGCCAGCAGTGGTGAGGAGGCTGGGGCCAACGTCCTGACTTTC.

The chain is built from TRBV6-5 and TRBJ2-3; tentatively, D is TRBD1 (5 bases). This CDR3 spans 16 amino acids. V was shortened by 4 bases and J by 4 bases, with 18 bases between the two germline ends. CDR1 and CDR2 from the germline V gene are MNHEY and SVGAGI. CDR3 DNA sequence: TGTGCCAGCAGTTCACGGGTGCAGGGTGGGTCAGATACGCAGTATTTT. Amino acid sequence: CASSSRVQGGSDTQYF.